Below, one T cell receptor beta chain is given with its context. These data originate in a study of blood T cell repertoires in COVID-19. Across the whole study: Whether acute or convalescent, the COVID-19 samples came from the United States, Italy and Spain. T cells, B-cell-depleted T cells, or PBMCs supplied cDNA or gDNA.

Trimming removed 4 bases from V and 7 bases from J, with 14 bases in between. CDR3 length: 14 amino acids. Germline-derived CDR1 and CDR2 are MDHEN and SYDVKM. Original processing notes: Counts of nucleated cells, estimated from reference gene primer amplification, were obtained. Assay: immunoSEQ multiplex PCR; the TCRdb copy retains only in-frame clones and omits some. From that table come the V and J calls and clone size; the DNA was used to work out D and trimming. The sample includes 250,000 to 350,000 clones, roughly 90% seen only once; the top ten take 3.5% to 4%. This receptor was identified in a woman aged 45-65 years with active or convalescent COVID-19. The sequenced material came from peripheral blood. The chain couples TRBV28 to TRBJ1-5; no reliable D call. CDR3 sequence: CASSSLWAGQPQHF. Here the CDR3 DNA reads TGTGCCAGCAGTTCCCTCTGGGCGGGCCAGCCCCAGCATTTT.